This T cell receptor beta chain was recorded in a study of Ad26.COV2.S vaccination and SARS-CoV-2 variants. V lost 4 bases, J lost 6 bases, and 12 bases lay in between. Looked up from germline, CDR1 is SGHTA and CDR2 is FQGTGA. The CDR3 is 13 amino acids. Indicated treatment: over 15 received Ad26.COV2.S at low or high dose, single or two shots; about 5 received placebo; per-sample allocation not given. Sampling took place 63 days after the first vaccine or placebo injection. This table comes from immunoSEQ multiplex PCR, and its TCRdb copy is limited to in-frame clones, with some not included. The table records about 320,000 clones, under 90% of them present only once.

This sequence joins TRBV7-3 and TRBJ1-2; D might be TRBD1 (5 bases). The receptor was derived from a person aged 18-65 years who received the Ad26.COV2.S COVID-19 vaccine or a placebo. This material consisted of peripheral blood, taken in a trial of Ad26.COV2.S vaccine versus placebo. The CDR3 is CASSSSGADGYTF. The CDR3 DNA reads as TGTGCCAGCAGCTCAAGTGGGGCCGATGGCTACACCTTC.